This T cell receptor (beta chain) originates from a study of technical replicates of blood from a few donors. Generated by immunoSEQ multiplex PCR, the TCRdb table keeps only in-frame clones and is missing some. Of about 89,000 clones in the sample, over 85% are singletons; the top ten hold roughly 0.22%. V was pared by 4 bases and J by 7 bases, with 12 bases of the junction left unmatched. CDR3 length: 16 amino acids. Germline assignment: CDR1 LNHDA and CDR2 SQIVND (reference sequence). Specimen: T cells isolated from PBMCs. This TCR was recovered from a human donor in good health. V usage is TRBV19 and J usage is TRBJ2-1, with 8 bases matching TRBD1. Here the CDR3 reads CASSTYSGTGGNEQFF. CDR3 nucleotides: TGTGCCAGTAGTACCTACTCCGGGACAGGTGGGAATGAGCAGTTCTTC.